This entry features one T cell receptor (beta chain) sequence. This clonotype is medium-sized (0.01 to 0.1%) in its sample. Its antigen remains undetermined. No much larger clone is present one base from it, and per-base qualities are unavailable. This specimen comes from a study. Sequenced on an Illumina MiSeq. TCRdb reanalyzed the raw reads on its own, using fastp at Q25 for trimming and MiXCR for clone calling, and kept in-frame beta chains. Merged by CDR3 protein, the rows form single entries marked with the most common genes and DNA. Within this sample are several hundred distinct CDR3 sequences, with under 8.5% of them counted one time only. The top ten constitute roughly 22% of the sample. Counted from cysteine to phenylalanine, this CDR3 has 11 amino acids. This entry keeps only the CDR3 DNA: 33 bases, framed from base 1. CDR1 is given as GTSNPN and CDR2 as SVGIG, both from the germline V gene (reference sequence). V is pared back by 2 bases and J by 3 bases, with 5 bases lying between the germline termini.

The origin of this receptor is a human donor with rheumatoid arthritis. The chain uses TRBV30 and TRBJ2-7; the D gene identity is not certain. Sequencing used CD4+ T cells from synovial fluid. The CDR3 region: CAWSSGYEQYF. The nucleotide sequence is TGTGCCTGGAGTTCCGGCTACGAGCAGTACTTC.